Shown below are 21 T cell receptor beta chains from a single sample sequenced in a study of follicular helper T cells after annual influenza vaccination. Here immunoSEQ multiplex PCR was the method, and the copy in TCRdb shows in-frame clones only, minus some. The data contain about 2,700 clones, approximately 79% of them singletons. This sample's time point: 2014-2015 season, pre-vaccination. The material was CXCR5+ CD38- circulating T follicular helper cells from blood, obtained on the day of influenza vaccination. Subset given: circulating Tfh, non-naive CD4+CXCR5+PD-1+ (ICOS+CD38+ or ICOS-CD38-). Receptors were obtained from an adult who received the influenza vaccine.

The CDR3 is CASSPGDGSNQPQHF. In nucleotides, the CDR3 is TGTGCCAGCAGCCCCGGAGATGGCAGCAATCAGCCCCAGCATTTT. This chain uses TRBV4-2 with TRBJ1-5; D unclear. V dropped 4 bases and J dropped 1 base, with 11 bases sitting between them. Germline lookup yields CDR1 LGHNA and CDR2 YNFKEQ. The CDR3 runs to 15 residues.

This rearrangement joins TRBV6-5 to TRBJ2-7; 7 bases match TRBD1. There are 15 residues in the CDR3. The junction had 8 bases not matched to a gene; V was cut back by 0 bases and J by 6 bases. CDR1 is MNHEY and CDR2 is SVGAGI in the germline V gene. The DNA of the CDR3 is TGTGCCAGCAGTTACTCGACTCGGACAGGCTCCGAGCAGTACTTC. It yields the protein CASSYSTRTGSEQYF.

The chain combines TRBV27 with TRBJ1-1; the match to TRBD1 covers 8 bases. V was clipped by 1 base and J by 1 base; unmatched bases: 2. This CDR3 is built from 15 residues. Germline CDR1 and CDR2: MNHEY and SMNVEV (reference sequence). In DNA, the CDR3 is TGTGCCAGCAGTTTATTCGGGACAGGGAACACTGAAGCTTTCTTT. Its protein product is CASSLFGTGNTEAFF.

V is TRBV2 and J is TRBJ2-4; D possibly corresponds to TRBD1 (6 bases). V was clipped by 7 bases and J by 0 bases, with 13 bases between them. The germline CDR1 and CDR2 sequences are SNHLY and FYNNEI. The CDR3 sequence is 15 residues long. In DNA, the CDR3 is TGTGCCAGCAAGGGGGTAGAGTTAGCCAAAAACATTCAGTACTTC. Translation gives CASKGVELAKNIQYF. The full variable domain, in which reference TRBV2 and TRBJ2-4 provide the parts outside the CDR3, is EPEVTQTPSHQVTQMGQEVILRCVPISNHLYFYWYRQILGQKVEFLVSFYNNEISEKSEIFDDQFSVERPDGSNFTLKIRSTKLEDSAMYFCASKGVELAKNIQYFGAGTRLSVL.

The chain couples TRBV7-2 to TRBJ2-2; possibly TRBD1 or TRBD2 for D (6 bases each). The CDR3 is 16 amino acids. Germline V lookup: CDR1 SGHTA, CDR2 FQGNSA. Trimming removed 3 bases at V and 2 bases at J, with 13 bases between. The chain's CDR3 is CASSFGGTSNTGELFF. The CDR3 nucleotides are TGTGCCAGCAGCTTTGGGGGGACATCTAACACCGGGGAGCTGTTTTTT.

The chain employs TRBV5-1 and TRBJ1-1; possibly TRBD1 for D (5 bases). Germline V gene data show CDR1 as SGHRS and CDR2 as YFSETQ. Trimming removed 0 bases from V and 4 bases from J, with 13 bases in between. This CDR3 contains 15 residues. The CDR3 protein is CASSLAGGRATEAFF. CDR3 coding DNA: TGCGCCAGCAGCTTGGCTGGGGGAAGGGCCACTGAAGCTTTCTTT.

The CDR3 bases are TGCGCCAGCAGCTTGGCCTGGGGGCGCGAGACCCAGTACTTC. It specifies CASSLAWGRETQYF. The rearrangement joins TRBV5-1 to TRBJ2-5; possibly TRBD1 for D (6 bases). Trimming removed 0 bases at V and 5 bases at J, with 11 bases between. This CDR3 is built from 14 residues. The germline V gene has CDR1 SGHRS and CDR2 YFSETQ.

This chain uses TRBV9 with TRBJ1-3; D may be TRBD1 (5 bases). The germline V gene encodes CDR1 SGDLS and CDR2 YYNGEE. This CDR3 comprises 16 residues. Trimming removed 4 bases from V and 0 bases from J, with 14 bases in between. In nucleotides, the CDR3 is TGTGCCAGCAGCTCCTCGGACACCCTCTCTGGAAACACCATATATTTT. It codes for CASSSSDTLSGNTIYF.

The V call is TRBV7-9, the J call TRBJ2-2; 8 nucleotides agree with TRBD2. CDR3 length equals 17 residues. The V and J ends lost 6 bases and 4 bases, in that order; junction bases with no gene match: 13. CDR1 is SEHNR, CDR2 FQNEAQ, per germline (reference sequence). CDR3 residues: CASRALAVIRATGELFF. CDR3 DNA sequence: TGTGCCAGCAGAGCACTAGCGGTCATCCGTGCCACCGGGGAGCTGTTTTTT.

V gene TRBV6-9 combines with J gene TRBJ1-6, with a tentative D call TRBD1 (6 bases). The CDR3 consists of 15 residues. V dropped 3 bases and J dropped 7 bases, with 13 bases sitting between them. CDR1 and CDR2 from the germline V gene are MNHGY and SVAAGI. The CDR3 sequence: CASSYWRGANSPLHF. CDR3 DNA: TGTGCCAGCAGTTACTGGCGGGGGGCGAATTCACCCCTCCACTTT.

The rearrangement joins TRBV2 to TRBJ1-4; TRBD1 matches 8 bases. CDR1 SNHLY and CDR2 FYNNEI come from the germline V gene. V was clipped by 9 bases and J by 7 bases; unmatched bases: 13. This CDR3 has 15 residues. The CDR3 here is CASRDRDRSGEKLFF. The DNA of the CDR3 is TGTGCCAGTAGGGACCGGGACAGGAGTGGTGAAAAACTGTTTTTT.

This clone showed up just once. The chain links TRBV5-4 to TRBJ2-2, with 7 nucleotides matching TRBD2. This CDR3 spans 16 amino acids. J was trimmed by 0 bases and V by 2 bases; bases with no gene match: 4. Germline V CDR1 and CDR2: SGHNT, YYREEE (reference sequence). CDR3: CASSLGEGSNTGELFF. In DNA form, the CDR3 reads TGTGCCAGCAGCTTAGGGGAGGGCTCGAACACCGGGGAGCTGTTTTTT. Drawing the rest from reference TRBV5-4 and TRBJ2-2, the complete variable domain is ETGVTQSPTHLIKTRGQQVTLRCSSQSGHNTVSWYQQALGQGPQFIFQYYREEENGRGNFPPRFSGLQFPNYSSELNVNALELDDSALYLCASSLGEGSNTGELFFGEGSRLTVL.

The rearrangement links TRBV14 to TRBJ2-2; no definite D call. The CDR3 is 13 amino acids. CDR1 is SGHDN, CDR2 FVKESK, per germline. The V and J ends lost 1 base and 0 bases respectively, with 0 bases between them. CDR3 region: CASSQANTGELFF. CDR3 sequence (DNA): TGTGCCAGCAGCCAAGCGAACACCGGGGAGCTGTTTTTT.

V is TRBV6-1 and J is TRBJ1-2, with no clear D. Germline V lookup: CDR1 MNHNS, CDR2 SASEGT. Trimming took off 6 bases at V and 2 bases at J, with 4 bases between the two ends. This CDR3 region has 11 residues. The CDR3 reads CASSLNYGYTF. DNA of the CDR3: TGTGCCAGCAGCCTAAACTATGGCTACACCTTC.

The CDR3 protein is CASSLGYSLSEAFF. Written as DNA, the CDR3 is TGTGCCAGCAGCTTGGGATACAGCCTATCGGAAGCTTTCTTT. This rearrangement joins TRBV5-8 to TRBJ1-1, with D unresolved. Germline V gives CDR1 SGHTS, CDR2 YDEGEE. V lost 0 bases, J lost 8 bases, and 14 bases lay in between. The CDR3 sequence is 14 residues long. The full variable domain, with the rest looked up from reference TRBV5-8 and TRBJ1-1, is EAGVTQSPTHLIKTRGQQATLRCSPISGHTSVYWYQQALGLGLQFLLWYDEGEERNRGNFPPRFSGRQFPNYSSELNVNALELEDSALYLCASSLGYSLSEAFFGQGTRLTVV.

This clone was observed a handful of times. The genes are TRBV19 and TRBJ2-7, with D perhaps TRBD1 (6 bases). There are 14 residues in the CDR3. CDR1 LNHDA and CDR2 SQIVND come from the germline V gene (reference sequence). Trimming left V 5 bases short and J 1 base short, with 12 bases between. The CDR3 is CASSYRTDSYEQYF. The CDR3 DNA sequence: TGTGCCAGTAGTTATCGGACAGATTCCTACGAGCAGTACTTC.

V is TRBV19 and J is TRBJ2-7; D is possibly TRBD1 (7 bases). This CDR3 is 16 amino acids long. V shed 5 bases and J shed 5 bases, with 22 bases lying between them. Germline values: CDR1 LNHDA, CDR2 SQIVND (reference sequence). For the CDR3, the DNA is TGTGCCAGTAGTCGCGATTGGTCAGGGGGGTTAAACGAGCAGTACTTC. Protein product: CASSRDWSGGLNEQYF. Using reference TRBV19 and TRBJ2-7 for the parts outside the CDR3, the full variable domain is DGGITQSPKYLFRKEGQNVTLSCEQNLNHDAMYWYRQDPGQGLRLIYYSQIVNDFQKGDIAEGYSVSREKKESFPLTVTSAQKNPTAFYLCASSRDWSGGLNEQYFGPGTRLTVT.

The chain uses TRBV28 and TRBJ2-7; TRBD1 aligns across 7 bases. This CDR3 has 15 amino acids. Germline V gives CDR1 MDHEN, CDR2 SYDVKM. The trim removed 2 bases at V and 2 bases at J, leaving 6 bases unmatched. CDR3 sequence reads: CASSLPSTGTYEQYF. The CDR3 DNA reads TGTGCCAGCAGTTTACCCTCGACAGGGACCTACGAGCAGTACTTC.

The chain couples TRBV7-9 to TRBJ1-2, with a tentative D call TRBD1 (6 bases). The CDR3 length is 13 residues. The germline V and J ends were trimmed by 1 base and 8 bases, with 11 bases remaining between them. Germline V lookup: CDR1 SEHNR, CDR2 FQNEAQ (reference sequence). The CDR3 here is CASSLEFGGGYTF. The CDR3 region has the DNA TGTGCCAGCAGCTTAGAGTTCGGGGGCGGCTACACCTTC.

The rearrangement links TRBV18 to TRBJ1-2, with D possibly matching TRBD1 (5 bases). Trimming shortened V by 2 bases and J by 0 bases, and 10 bases separated the two germline ends. Germline CDR1 and CDR2: KGHSH and LQKENI. The CDR3 consists of 15 residues. CDR3 nucleotide sequence: TGTGCCAGCTCACCATTGGACATCTCTAACTATGGCTACACCTTC. Encoded protein: CASSPLDISNYGYTF.

The rearrangement uses TRBV19 and TRBJ2-3, with 10 bases fitting TRBD1. V dropped 6 bases and J dropped 3; count of bases not matched to a gene: 6. The CDR3 is 15 amino acids. Germline V gene lookup returns CDR1 LNHDA and CDR2 SQIVND (reference sequence). CDR3 sequence: CASSAGTGETDTQYF. In DNA form, the CDR3 reads TGTGCCAGTAGCGCTGGGACAGGGGAGACAGATACGCAGTATTTT.